What follows is one T cell receptor beta chain and its context. This specimen comes from a study of blood T cell repertoires in COVID-19. About the research overall: COVID-19 samples collected from the United States, Italy and Spain covered acute and convalescent phases. From T cells, B-cell-depleted T cells, or PBMCs came the material, which was cDNA or gDNA.

The CDR3 is 11 residues long. Per the germline V gene, CDR1 is MNHEY and CDR2 is SVGEGT. Trimming pared 5 bases from V and 6 bases from J, leaving 8 bases between. Original handling: It was from reference gene primer amplification that nucleated cell counts were estimated. TCRdb keeps only in-frame clones here, not all; method: immunoSEQ multiplex PCR. V and J calls plus clone size are reproduced from that table; the DNA served to infer D and trimming. The table has about 110,000 clones, 75% to 90% seen once. Sequenced material: peripheral blood. This clonotype was obtained from a woman aged 45-65 years with acute or convalescent COVID-19. The chain carries TRBV6-2 or TRBV6-3 and TRBJ2-7; D uncertain. CDR3 DNA: TGTGCCAGCAGTCGACTTGGCGAGCAGTACTTC. Translated: CASSRLGEQYF.